One sample yielded the 9 T cell receptor beta chains listed below, sequenced in a study of blood T cells in healthy people across ages. Together with a sample-barcoded 5' primer, a J-beta primer mix was included in a second PCR lasting about 6 to 11 cycles. Via MiXCR, TCRdb re-called the 5' RACE reads, giving one row per CDR3 protein. The sample yields 1 million to 1.2 million distinct CDR3 sequences, less than 45% seen once. Sequencing was carried out using blood. These receptor sequences come from a young man in good health.

The chain carries TRBV30 and TRBJ1-2; TRBD1 aligns across 9 bases. J gave up 3 bases and V 5 bases, and 1 base lay outside the gene matches. The CDR3 is made up of 12 amino acids. CDR1 and CDR2 from the germline V gene are GTSNPN and SVGIG (reference sequence). Written as DNA, the CDR3 is TGTGCCTGGGGGGACAGGGACTATGGCTACACCTTC. Its protein product is CAWGDRDYGYTF.

V is TRBV10-3 and J is TRBJ2-3; 9 bases are shared with TRBD1. Germline-derived CDR1 and CDR2 are ENHRY and SYGVKD. The junction had 17 bases not matched to a gene; V was cut back by 4 bases and J by 3 bases. The CDR3 has 19 amino acids. The CDR3, as DNA: TGTGCCATCAGTGGAGGGACAGGGATCTCTCGATTAGCTACAGATACGCAGTATTTT. This gives the protein CAISGGTGISRLATDTQYF.

The table lists this clonotype with a count of one. This sequence joins TRBV5-1 and TRBJ2-2; TRBD1 is a possible D gene (5 bases). Germline-derived CDR1 and CDR2 are SGHRS and YFSETQ. This CDR3 is built from 14 residues. The ends were cut back, 8 bases at V and 2 bases at J, with 13 bases in the middle. The CDR3 region is CASFSQGNTGELFF. The CDR3, as DNA: TGCGCCAGTTTTTCGCAGGGCAACACCGGGGAGCTGTTTTTT.

The V call is TRBV20-1, the J call TRBJ1-6; 8 nucleotides align to TRBD1. Germline assignment: CDR1 DFQATT and CDR2 SNEGSKA (reference sequence). This CDR3 is 14 amino acids long. Trimming took 4 bases from V and 5 from J; bases not matched to a gene: 4. This CDR3 is CSAISGGHNSPLHF. As DNA, the CDR3 is TGCAGTGCTATCTCAGGGGGCCATAATTCACCCCTCCACTTT.

V gene TRBV3-1 combines with J gene TRBJ1-2; TRBD1 matches 7 bases. Germline lookup yields CDR1 LGHDT and CDR2 YNNKEL (reference sequence). The CDR3 length is 18 residues. Trimming removed 0 bases from V and 8 bases from J; junction bases left unmatched: 18. The CDR3 DNA is TGTGCCAGCAGCCAAGATAGGGGTTCGGGAGACAGGGACGTCGGCTACACCTTC. This translates into CASSQDRGSGDRDVGYTF.

In its sample, this clonotype was seen many times. The genes are TRBV9 and TRBJ2-3; D uncertain. V gave up 0 bases and J gave up 0 bases, with 2 bases separating them. Germline CDR1 SGDLS, CDR2 YYNGEE. The CDR3 is 13 residues long. CDR3 protein: CASSVVSTDTQYF. The DNA for the CDR3 is TGTGCCAGCAGCGTAGTCAGCACAGATACGCAGTATTTT.

The chain recombines TRBV27 with TRBJ1-1; TRBD1 matches 9 bases. The CDR3 is made up of 15 amino acids. The germline CDR1 and CDR2 sequences are MNHEY and SMNVEV (reference sequence). Losses at the gene ends were 6 bases for V and 1 base for J; bases not matched to a gene: 6. CDR3 coding DNA: TGTGCCAGCAGCCCGGGACAGGGCTCGAACACTGAAGCTTTCTTT. Amino acids: CASSPGQGSNTEAFF.

The chain couples TRBV9 to TRBJ1-2; D is possibly TRBD1 (5 bases). Germline CDR1 SGDLS, CDR2 YYNGEE. This CDR3 has 12 amino acids. Trimming cost V 3 bases and J 10 bases, with 13 bases left between them. The CDR3 coding sequence is TGTGCCAGCAGCGCGGAGGTGGGGGACTACACCTTC. It is translated as CASSAEVGDYTF.

A remark on this clonotype: A read error may produce the germline difference seen at one junction end. This rearrangement joins TRBV4-2 to TRBJ1-2; 9 positions match TRBD1. Germline CDR1 reads LGHNA; CDR2 reads YNFKEQ. This CDR3 contains 17 residues. The chain's CDR3 is CASSEEGVRDRDYGYTF. DNA for the CDR3: TGTGCCAGCAGCGAAGAAGGAGTCCGGGACAGGGACTATGGCTACACCTTC.